This TCR beta chain is drawn from a study of blood T cell repertoires in COVID-19. Study in general: Nucleic acid was either cDNA or gDNA, and it came from T cells, B-cell-depleted T cells, or PBMCs.

Sequencing was performed with immunoSEQ multiplex PCR; in TCRdb, only in-frame clones are kept and a portion is missing. The sample yields roughly 250,000 clones, about nine tenths seen once. Germline CDR1 reads SEHNR; CDR2 reads FQNEAQ (reference sequence). This CDR3 has 14 amino acids. Trimming took off 4 bases at V and 7 bases at J, with 14 bases between the two ends. The source of this sequence is a woman in her twenties or thirties with acute COVID-19. The sequenced sample was PBMCs or T cells enriched from blood (not recorded which). The chain joins TRBV7-9 to TRBJ2-1, with D unclear. CDR3 nucleotide sequence: TGTGCCAGCAGCTCCCAGCTCGTGCGGAATGAGCAGTTCTTC. Translation gives CASSSQLVRNEQFF.